Given below is one T cell receptor beta chain in context. Its antigen remains unidentified. These data belong to a study of T cell responses to AZD1222 COVID-19 vaccine. Overall study: The analysis combined second doses at about 4 or about 12 weeks. Study-wide findings and caveats: Females made up more of the donors, who were largely white British, and clonal diversity may have come out too low. Once two AZD1222 doses were given, Spike-specific TCR breadth and depth went up. Per reports, nearly half of all spike-specific TCRs target regions that are unmutated in variants.

The V gene's germline CDR1 is KGHSH and CDR2 LQKENI. The germline V and J ends were trimmed by 4 bases and 7 bases, with 13 bases remaining between them. The CDR3 covers 13 residues. Profiling relied on immunoSEQ multiplex PCR, and the TCRdb table lists in-frame clones only, not all of them. The profile shows approximately 90,000 clones, around 90% of them singletons. This TCR was sampled from an adult in good health. V is TRBV18 and J is TRBJ1-2; weak D call: TRBD1 (5 bases). The sequencing here drew on peripheral blood, taken on day 0 of AZD1222 vaccination. The DNA for the CDR3 is TGTGCCAGCTCACGAGAGGGGCAGGGTGGCTACACCTTC. Translating it yields CASSREGQGGYTF. Full variable domain (missing parts from reference TRBV18 and TRBJ1-2): NAGVMQNPRHLVRRRGQEARLRCSPMKGHSHVYWYRQLPEEGLKFMVYLQKENIIDESGMPKERFSAEFPKEGPSILRIQQVVRGDSAAYFCASSREGQGGYTFGSGTRLTVV.